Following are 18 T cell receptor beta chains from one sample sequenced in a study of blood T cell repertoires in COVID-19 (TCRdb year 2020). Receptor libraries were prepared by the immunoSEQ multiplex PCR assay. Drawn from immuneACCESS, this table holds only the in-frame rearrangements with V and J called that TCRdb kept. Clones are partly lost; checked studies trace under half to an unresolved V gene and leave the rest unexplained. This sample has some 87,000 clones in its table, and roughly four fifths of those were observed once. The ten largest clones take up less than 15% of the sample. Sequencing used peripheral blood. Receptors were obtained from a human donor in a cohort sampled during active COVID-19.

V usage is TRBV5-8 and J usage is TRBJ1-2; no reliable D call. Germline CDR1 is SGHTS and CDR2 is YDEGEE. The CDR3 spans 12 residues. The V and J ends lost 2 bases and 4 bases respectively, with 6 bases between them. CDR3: CASSFTSYGYTF. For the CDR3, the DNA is TGTGCCAGCAGCTTCACCAGCTATGGCTACACCTTC.

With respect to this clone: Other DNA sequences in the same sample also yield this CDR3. Written as DNA, the CDR3 is TGTGCCAGCTCCCCGGGCCGGCAGGGCCACGAGCAGTACTTC. It translates to CASSPGRQGHEQYF. The chain is built from TRBV18 and TRBJ2-7; perhaps TRBD1 as D (5 bases). V was pared by 6 bases and J by 5 bases, with 17 bases between. From germline, CDR1 is KGHSH and CDR2 LQKENI. The CDR3 is 14 amino acids.

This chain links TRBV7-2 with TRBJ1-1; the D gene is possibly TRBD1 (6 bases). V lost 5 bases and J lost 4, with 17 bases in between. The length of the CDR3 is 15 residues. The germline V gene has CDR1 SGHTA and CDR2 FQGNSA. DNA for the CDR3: TGTGCCAGCAGCCCAGGCTGGGGGCGCGGCACTGAAGCTTTCTTT. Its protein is CASSPGWGRGTEAFF.

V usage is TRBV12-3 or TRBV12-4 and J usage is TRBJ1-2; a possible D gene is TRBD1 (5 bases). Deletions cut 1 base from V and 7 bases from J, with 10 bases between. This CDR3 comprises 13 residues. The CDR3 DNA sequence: TGTGCCAGCAGTTTAGGGGGACTCGGTGGCTACACCTTC. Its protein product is CASSLGGLGGYTF.

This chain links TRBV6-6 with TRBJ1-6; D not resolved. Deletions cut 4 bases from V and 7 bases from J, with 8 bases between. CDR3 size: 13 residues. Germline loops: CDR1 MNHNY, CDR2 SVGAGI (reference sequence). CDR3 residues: CASSSPENSPLHF. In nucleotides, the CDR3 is TGTGCCAGCAGTTCCCCCGAGAATTCACCCCTCCACTTT.

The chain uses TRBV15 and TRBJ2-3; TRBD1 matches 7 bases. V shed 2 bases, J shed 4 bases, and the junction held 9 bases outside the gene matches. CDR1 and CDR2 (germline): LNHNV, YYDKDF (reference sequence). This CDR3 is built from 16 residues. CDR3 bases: TGTGCCACCAGCAGAAGGACAGGAGGTCCGGCAGATACGCAGTATTTT. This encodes CATSRRTGGPADTQYF.

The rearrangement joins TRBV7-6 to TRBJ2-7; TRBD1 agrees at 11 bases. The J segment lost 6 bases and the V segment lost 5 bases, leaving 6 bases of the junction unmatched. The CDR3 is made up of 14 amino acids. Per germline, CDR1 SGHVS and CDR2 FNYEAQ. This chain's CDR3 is CASSPRTGGAEQYF. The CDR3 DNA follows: TGTGCCAGCAGCCCGAGGACAGGGGGCGCCGAGCAGTACTTC.

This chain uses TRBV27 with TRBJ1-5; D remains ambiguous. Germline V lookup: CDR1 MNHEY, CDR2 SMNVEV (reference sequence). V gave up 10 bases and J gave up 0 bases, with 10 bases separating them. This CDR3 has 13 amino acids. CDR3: CATPKISNQPQHF. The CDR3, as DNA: TGTGCCACACCTAAGATTAGCAATCAGCCCCAGCATTTT.

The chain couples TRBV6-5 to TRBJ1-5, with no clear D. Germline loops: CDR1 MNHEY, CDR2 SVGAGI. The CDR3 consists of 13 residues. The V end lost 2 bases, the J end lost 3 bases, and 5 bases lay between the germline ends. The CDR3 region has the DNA TGTGCCAGCAGTTACAACACCAATCAGCCCCAGCATTTT. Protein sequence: CASSYNTNQPQHF.

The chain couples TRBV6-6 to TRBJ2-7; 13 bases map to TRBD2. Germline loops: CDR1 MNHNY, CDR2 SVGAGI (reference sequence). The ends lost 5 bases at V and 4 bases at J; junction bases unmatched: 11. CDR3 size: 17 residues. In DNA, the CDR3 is TGTGCCAGCAGTCGATCCACTAGCGGGGGGGCCGTATACGAGCAGTACTTC. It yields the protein CASSRSTSGGAVYEQYF.

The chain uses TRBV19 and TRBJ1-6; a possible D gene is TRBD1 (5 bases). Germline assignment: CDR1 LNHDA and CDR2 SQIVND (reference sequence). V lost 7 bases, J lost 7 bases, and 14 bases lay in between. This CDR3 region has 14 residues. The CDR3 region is CASMGQGRNSPLHF. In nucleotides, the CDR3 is TGTGCCAGTATGGGGCAAGGGAGGAATTCACCCCTCCACTTT.

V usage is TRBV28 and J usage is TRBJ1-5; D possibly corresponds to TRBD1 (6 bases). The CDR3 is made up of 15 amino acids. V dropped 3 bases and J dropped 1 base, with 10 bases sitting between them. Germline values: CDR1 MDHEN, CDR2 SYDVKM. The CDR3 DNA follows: TGTGCCAGCAGTTTCGGGGGGCACAGCAATCAGCCCCAGCATTTT. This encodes CASSFGGHSNQPQHF.

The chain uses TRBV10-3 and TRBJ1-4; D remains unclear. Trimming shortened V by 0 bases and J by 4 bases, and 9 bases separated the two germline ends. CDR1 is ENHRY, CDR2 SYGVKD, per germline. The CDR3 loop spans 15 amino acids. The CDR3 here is CAISESGGNNEKLFF. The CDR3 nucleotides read TGTGCCATCAGTGAGTCGGGCGGGAATAATGAAAAACTGTTTTTT.

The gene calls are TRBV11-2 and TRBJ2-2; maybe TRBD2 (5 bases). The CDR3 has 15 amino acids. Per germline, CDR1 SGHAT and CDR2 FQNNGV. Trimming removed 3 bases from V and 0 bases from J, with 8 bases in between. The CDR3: CASSLYGANTGELFF. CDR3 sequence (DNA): TGTGCCAGCAGCTTGTACGGGGCGAACACCGGGGAGCTGTTTTTT.

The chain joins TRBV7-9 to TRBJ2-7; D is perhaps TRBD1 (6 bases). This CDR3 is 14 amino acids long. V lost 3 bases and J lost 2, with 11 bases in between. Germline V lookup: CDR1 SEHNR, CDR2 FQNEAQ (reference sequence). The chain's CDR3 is CASSFGQPAYEQYF. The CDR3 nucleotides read TGTGCCAGCAGCTTTGGACAGCCCGCCTACGAGCAGTACTTC.

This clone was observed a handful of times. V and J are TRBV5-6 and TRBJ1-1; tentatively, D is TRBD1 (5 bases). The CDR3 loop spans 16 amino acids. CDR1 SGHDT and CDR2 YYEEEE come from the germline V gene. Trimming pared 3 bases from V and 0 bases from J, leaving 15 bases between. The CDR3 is CASSSLYQGMNTEAFF. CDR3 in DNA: TGTGCCAGCAGCTCCCTTTATCAGGGCATGAACACTGAAGCTTTCTTT.

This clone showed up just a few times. The CDR3, as DNA: TGTGCCAGCAGCTTGCAGGGTTACGGAGACCAGCCCCAGCATTTT. It is translated as CASSLQGYGDQPQHF. The J gene is TRBJ1-5, the V gene TRBV5-8; possible D gene TRBD1, 5 bases. Germline CDR1 and CDR2: SGHTS and YDEGEE. The CDR3 runs 15 residues. The germline V and J ends were trimmed by 1 base and 7 bases, with 15 bases remaining between them.

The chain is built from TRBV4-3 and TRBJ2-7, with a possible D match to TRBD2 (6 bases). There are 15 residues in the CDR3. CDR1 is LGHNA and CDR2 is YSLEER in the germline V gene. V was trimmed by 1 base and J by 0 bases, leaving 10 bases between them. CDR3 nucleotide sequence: TGCGCCAGCAGCCAAGTGGAGGGCCCCTCCTACGAGCAGTACTTC. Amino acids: CASSQVEGPSYEQYF.